Reported below is one T cell receptor (beta chain). Its antigen remains unidentified. Base qualities are not provided; no much larger clone lies one nucleotide away. The data are from a study of cytotoxic CD8 clonotypes in ibrutinib-treated CLL (dated by TCRdb to the early 2020s). Regarding the research as a whole: The cohort was composed of about a dozen relapsed/refractory and around 15 treatment-naive patients; IGHV unmutated status was identified in 17 patients. All remission and progressive disease samples were collected while patients were still receiving ibrutinib. Responses were partial in some 24 patients and complete in 2; after median around 68 months follow-up, 14 stayed in remission and some twelve progressed. Cryopreserved peripheral blood mononuclear cells were obtained prior to treatment, at the time of response, and at either disease progression or sustained remission. Response samples were obtained after a median of roughly eleven months of treatment, with a range of about 6 to 40 months. Samples averaged around 280,000 productive templates and 94,082 productive rearrangements. Longitudinal samples were available for 26 of the 86 trial participants. The paper's findings and limits, for the study overall: At baseline, clonality was higher than in age-matched healthy donors and showed a strong correlation with circulating CD8+ T-cell counts. At ibrutinib response clonality went up, during sustained remission it held steady, and at progression it dropped back toward baseline. Public clonotypes were rare and either shrank or stayed stable during treatment, and the rise in clonality at ibrutinib response reflected expansion of private clonotypes. Lymph node repertoires were not examined, and the timing of sampling was not matched between patients in sustained remission and those whose disease progressed.

Per the publication, the time point label means: approximately 25 months on ibrutinib. For TCR beta library preparation, around 2.1 micrograms of genomic DNA were extracted from the cryopreserved PBMCs. Longitudinal blood samples from CLL patients on ibrutinib monotherapy were analyzed using high-throughput TCR beta sequencing. The patients were enrolled in a single-center, open-label phase 2 trial of ibrutinib monotherapy. Each clonotype received, on average, approximately 9.9x coverage in deep resolution sequencing performed on a MiSeq, where the target depth lay between 1 in 1 million and 1 in 200,000 T cells. TCR beta libraries were generated with the immunoSEQ hsTCRB Kit. As for the authors' bioinformatics: Data were analyzed with ImmunoSEQ Data Assistant and ImmunoSEQ Analyzer, with V, D and J genes assigned per IMGT definitions. Clonality, which ranges from 0 to 1, was calculated by subtracting the normalized Shannon entropy of productive rearrangement frequencies from one. Only overrepresented clonotypes making up at least 0.05% of the repertoire of each patient were included in the public clonotype analysis. About a dozen repertoires from age-matched healthy donors, obtained from immuneACCESS, served as clonality controls. What TCRdb holds here is the immuneACCESS table cut down to in-frame rearrangements. Part of the clones is not present; checked against another copy, under half of the missing clones reflect an unresolved V gene, and the others are unexplained. The V and J calls and the clone size are those of that table, but D and trimming were determined from the DNA. The sample table records fewer than 25,000 clones; roughly 68% of these occur just once. Around 30% of the sample goes to the ten largest clones.

The sample was PBMCs, taken after 24 months of ibrutinib treatment. The sequence came from a human donor with chronic lymphocytic leukemia.

The nucleotide sequence is given as TGTGCCAGTAGTATACGGGGGGACGGGGAGCTGTTTTTT. This translates into CASSIRGDGELFF. The V gene is TRBV19 and the J gene is TRBJ2-2; 7 middle bases align to TRBD2. Looking up the germline V gene (reference sequence) yields CDR1 LNHDA and CDR2 SQIVND. After removal of 2 bases from V and 7 bases from J, the junction retains 1 base not matched to a gene. The CDR3, from cysteine to phenylalanine, totals 13 residues. Only the CDR3 part of the read is kept: 39 bases, read in frame from the first base.